This T cell receptor (beta chain) was found in a study of blood T cell repertoires in COVID-19. Study context: PBMCs, B-cell-depleted T cells, or T cells provided the cDNA or gDNA that made up the material.

Only one count was recorded for this clone. In germline, CDR1 is SQVTM, CDR2 ANQGSEA. V was shortened by 6 bases and J by 2 bases, with 10 bases between the two germline ends. The CDR3 extends over 13 amino acids. Profiling relied on immunoSEQ multiplex PCR, and the TCRdb table lists in-frame clones only, not all of them. Of more than 110,000 clones listed, about 90% were seen once; the top ten hold 8% to 11%. The V call is TRBV29-1, the J call TRBJ2-2, with D tentatively TRBD1 (5 bases). The TCR sequence derives from a man between 45 and 60 years old with active or convalescent COVID-19. The sample was peripheral blood. For the CDR3, the DNA is TGCAGCGTAGGGGTGCAAAACACCGGGGAGCTGTTTTTT. Translating it yields CSVGVQNTGELFF.